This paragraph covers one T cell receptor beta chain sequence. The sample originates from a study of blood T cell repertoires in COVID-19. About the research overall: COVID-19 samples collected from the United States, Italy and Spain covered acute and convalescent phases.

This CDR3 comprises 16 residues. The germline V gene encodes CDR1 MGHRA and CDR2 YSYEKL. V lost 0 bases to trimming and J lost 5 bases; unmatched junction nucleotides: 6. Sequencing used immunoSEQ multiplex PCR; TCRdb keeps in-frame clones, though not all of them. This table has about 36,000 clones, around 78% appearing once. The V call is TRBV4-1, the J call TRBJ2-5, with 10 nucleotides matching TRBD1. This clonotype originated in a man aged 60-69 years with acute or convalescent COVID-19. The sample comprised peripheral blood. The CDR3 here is CASSQDSGTGVETQYF. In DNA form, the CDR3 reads TGCGCCAGCAGCCAAGATTCCGGGACAGGGGTGGAGACCCAGTACTTC.